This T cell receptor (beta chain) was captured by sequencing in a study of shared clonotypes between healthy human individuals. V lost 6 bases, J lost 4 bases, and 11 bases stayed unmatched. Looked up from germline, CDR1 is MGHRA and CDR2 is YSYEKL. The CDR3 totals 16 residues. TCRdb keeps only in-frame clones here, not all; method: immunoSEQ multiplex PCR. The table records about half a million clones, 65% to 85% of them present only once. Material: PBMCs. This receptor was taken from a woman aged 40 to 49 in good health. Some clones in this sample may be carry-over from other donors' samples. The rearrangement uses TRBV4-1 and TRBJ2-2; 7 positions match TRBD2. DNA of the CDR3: TGCGCCAGCAGTAGAGGGGAGGGGACGGTCACCGGGGAGCTGTTTTTT. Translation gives CASSRGEGTVTGELFF.